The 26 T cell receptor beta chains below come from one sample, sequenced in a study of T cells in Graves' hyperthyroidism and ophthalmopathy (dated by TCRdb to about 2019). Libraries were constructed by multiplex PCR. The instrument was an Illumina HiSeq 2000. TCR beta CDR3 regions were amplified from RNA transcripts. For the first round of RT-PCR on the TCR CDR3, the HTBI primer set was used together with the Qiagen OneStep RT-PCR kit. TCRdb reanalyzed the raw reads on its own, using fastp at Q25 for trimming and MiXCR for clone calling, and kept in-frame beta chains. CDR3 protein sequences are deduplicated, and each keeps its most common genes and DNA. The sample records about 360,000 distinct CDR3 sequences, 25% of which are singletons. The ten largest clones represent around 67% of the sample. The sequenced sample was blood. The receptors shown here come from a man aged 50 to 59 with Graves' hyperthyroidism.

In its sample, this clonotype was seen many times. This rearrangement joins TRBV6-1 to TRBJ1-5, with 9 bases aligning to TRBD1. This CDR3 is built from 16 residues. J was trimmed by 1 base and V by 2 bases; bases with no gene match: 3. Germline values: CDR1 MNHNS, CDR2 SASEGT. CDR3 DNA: TGTGCCAGCAGTGAATCCGGGACAGGGAGCAATCAGCCCCAGCATTTT. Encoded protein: CASSESGTGSNQPQHF.

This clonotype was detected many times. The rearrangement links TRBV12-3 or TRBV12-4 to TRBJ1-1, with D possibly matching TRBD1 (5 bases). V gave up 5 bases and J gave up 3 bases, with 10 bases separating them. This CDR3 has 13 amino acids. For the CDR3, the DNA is TGTGCCAGCAGTCCGGGACGGGACACTGAAGCTTTCTTT. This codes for CASSPGRDTEAFF.

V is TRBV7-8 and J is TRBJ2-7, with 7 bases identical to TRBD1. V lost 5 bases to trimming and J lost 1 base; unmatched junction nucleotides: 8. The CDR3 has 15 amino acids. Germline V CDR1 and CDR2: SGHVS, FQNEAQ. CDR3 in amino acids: CASSQHRGSSYEQYF. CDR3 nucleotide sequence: TGTGCCAGCAGCCAACACAGGGGAAGTTCCTACGAGCAGTACTTC.

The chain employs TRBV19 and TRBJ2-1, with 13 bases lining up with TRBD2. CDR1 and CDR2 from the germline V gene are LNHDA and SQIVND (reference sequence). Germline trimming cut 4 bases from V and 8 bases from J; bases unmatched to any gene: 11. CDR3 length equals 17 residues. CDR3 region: CASSTTWTSGRGDEQFF. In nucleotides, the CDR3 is TGTGCCAGTAGTACGACTTGGACTAGCGGGAGAGGGGATGAGCAGTTCTTC.

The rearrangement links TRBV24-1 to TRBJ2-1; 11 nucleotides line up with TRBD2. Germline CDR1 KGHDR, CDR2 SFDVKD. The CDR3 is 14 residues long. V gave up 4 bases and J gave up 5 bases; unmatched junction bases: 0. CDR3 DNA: TGTGCCACCAGTGAACTAGCGGGAGACAATGAGCAGTTCTTC. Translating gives CATSELAGDNEQFF.

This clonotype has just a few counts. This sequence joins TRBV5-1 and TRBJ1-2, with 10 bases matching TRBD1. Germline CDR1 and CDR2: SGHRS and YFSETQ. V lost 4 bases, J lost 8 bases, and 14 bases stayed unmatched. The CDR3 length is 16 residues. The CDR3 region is CASSLGQGTPIGGYTF. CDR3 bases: TGCGCCAGCAGCCTGGGACAGGGGACTCCTATAGGCGGCTACACCTTC. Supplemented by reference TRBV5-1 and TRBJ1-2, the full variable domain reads KAGVTQTPRYLIKTRGQQVTLSCSPISGHRSVSWYQQTPGQGLQFLFEYFSETQRNKGNFPGRFSGRQFSNSRSEMNVSTLELGDSALYLCASSLGQGTPIGGYTFGSGTRLTVV.

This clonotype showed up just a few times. The CDR3 region has the DNA TGTGCCAGCAGTGATTGGGGCGGAGCAACTAATGAAAAACTGTTTTTT. This codes for CASSDWGGATNEKLFF. The rearrangement uses TRBV2 and TRBJ1-4; possible D gene TRBD1, 5 bases. Germline loops: CDR1 SNHLY, CDR2 FYNNEI. Trimming stripped 3 bases from V and 0 bases from J, with 11 bases between. There are 16 residues in the CDR3.

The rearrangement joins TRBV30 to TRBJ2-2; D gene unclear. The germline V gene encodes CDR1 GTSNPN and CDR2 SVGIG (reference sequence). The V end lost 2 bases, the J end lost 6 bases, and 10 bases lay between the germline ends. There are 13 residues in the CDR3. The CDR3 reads CAWSKAGAGELFF. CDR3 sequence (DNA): TGTGCCTGGAGTAAGGCTGGGGCCGGGGAGCTGTTTTTT. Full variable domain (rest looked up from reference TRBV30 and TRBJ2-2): SQTIHQWPATLVQPVGSPLSLECTVEGTSNPNLYWYRQAAGRGLQLLFYSVGIGQISSEVPQNLSASRPQDRQFILSSKKLLLSDSGFYLCAWSKAGAGELFFGEGSRLTVL.

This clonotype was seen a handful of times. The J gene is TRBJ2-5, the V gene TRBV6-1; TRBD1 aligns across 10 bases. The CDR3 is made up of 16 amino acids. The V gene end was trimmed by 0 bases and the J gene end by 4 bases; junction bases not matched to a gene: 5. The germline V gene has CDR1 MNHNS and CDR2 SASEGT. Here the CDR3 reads CASSEAGQGRGETQYF. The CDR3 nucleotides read TGTGCCAGCAGTGAAGCGGGACAGGGGAGGGGAGAGACCCAGTACTTC.

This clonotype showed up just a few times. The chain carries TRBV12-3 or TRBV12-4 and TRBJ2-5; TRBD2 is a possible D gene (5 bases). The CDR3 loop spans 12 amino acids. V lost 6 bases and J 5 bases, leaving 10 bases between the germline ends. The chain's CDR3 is CASRLAYETQYF. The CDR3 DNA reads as TGTGCCAGCAGGCTAGCTTATGAGACCCAGTACTTC.

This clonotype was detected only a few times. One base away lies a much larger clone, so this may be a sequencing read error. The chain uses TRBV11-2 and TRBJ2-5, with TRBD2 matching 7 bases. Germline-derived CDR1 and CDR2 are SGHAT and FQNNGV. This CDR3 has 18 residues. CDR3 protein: CVSSLVGLAEGSQETQYF. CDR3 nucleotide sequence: TGTGTCAGCAGCTTAGTTGGGCTAGCGGAGGGCAGCCAAGAGACCCAGTACTTC. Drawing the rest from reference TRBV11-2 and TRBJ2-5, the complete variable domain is EAGVAQSPRYKIIEKRQSVAFWCNPISGHATLYWYQQILGQGPKLLIQFQNNGVVDDSQLPKDRFSAERLKGVDSTLKIQPAKLEDSAVYLCVSSLVGLAEGSQETQYFGPGTRLLVL.

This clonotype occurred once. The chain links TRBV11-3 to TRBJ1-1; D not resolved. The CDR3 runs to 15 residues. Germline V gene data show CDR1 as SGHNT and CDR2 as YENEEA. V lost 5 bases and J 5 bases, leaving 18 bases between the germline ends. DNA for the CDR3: TGTGCCAGCAGCATCGGACGGATAAGGGATACTGAAGCTTTCTTT. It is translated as CASSIGRIRDTEAFF.

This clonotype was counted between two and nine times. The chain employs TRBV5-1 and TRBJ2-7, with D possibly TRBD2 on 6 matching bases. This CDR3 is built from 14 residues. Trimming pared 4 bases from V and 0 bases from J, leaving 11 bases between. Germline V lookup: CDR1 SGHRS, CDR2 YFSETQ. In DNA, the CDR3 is TGCGCCAGCAGCCCGGGGGACGTCTCCTACGAGCAGTACTTC. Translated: CASSPGDVSYEQYF.

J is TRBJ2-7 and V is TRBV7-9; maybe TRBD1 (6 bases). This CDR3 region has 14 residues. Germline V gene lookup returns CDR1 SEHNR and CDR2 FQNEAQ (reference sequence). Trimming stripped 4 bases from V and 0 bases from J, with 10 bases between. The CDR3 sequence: CASSWDTRSYEQYF. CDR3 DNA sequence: TGTGCCAGCAGCTGGGACACCCGCTCCTACGAGCAGTACTTC. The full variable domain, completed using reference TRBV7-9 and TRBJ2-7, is DTGVSQNPRHKITKRGQNVTFRCDPISEHNRLYWYRQTLGQGPEFLTYFQNEAQLEKSRLLSDRFSAERPKGSFSTLEIQRTEQGDSAMYLCASSWDTRSYEQYFGPGTRLTVT.

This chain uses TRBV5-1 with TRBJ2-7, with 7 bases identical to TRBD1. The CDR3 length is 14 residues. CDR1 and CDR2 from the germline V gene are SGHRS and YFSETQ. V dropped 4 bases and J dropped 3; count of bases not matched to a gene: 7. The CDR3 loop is CASSNRQGDYEQYF. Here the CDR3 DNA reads TGCGCCAGCAGCAACCGACAGGGAGACTACGAGCAGTACTTC.

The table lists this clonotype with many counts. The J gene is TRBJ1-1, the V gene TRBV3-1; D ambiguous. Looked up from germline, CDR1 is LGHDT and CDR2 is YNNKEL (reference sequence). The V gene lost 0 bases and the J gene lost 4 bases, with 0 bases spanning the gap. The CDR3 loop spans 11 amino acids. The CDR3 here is CASSQDTEAFF. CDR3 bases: TGTGCCAGCAGCCAAGACACTGAAGCTTTCTTT.

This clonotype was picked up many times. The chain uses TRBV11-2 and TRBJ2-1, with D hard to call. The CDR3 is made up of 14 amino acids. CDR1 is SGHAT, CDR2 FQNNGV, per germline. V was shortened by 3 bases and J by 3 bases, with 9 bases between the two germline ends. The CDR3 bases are TGTGCCAGCAGCTTGATTCCAGGCTACAATGAGCAGTTCTTC. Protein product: CASSLIPGYNEQFF.

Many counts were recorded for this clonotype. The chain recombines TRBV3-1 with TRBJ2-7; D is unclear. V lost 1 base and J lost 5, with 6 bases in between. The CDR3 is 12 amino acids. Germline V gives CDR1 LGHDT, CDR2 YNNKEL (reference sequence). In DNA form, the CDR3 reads TGTGCCAGCAGCCAAGTCGCGGACGAGCAGTACTTC. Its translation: CASSQVADEQYF.

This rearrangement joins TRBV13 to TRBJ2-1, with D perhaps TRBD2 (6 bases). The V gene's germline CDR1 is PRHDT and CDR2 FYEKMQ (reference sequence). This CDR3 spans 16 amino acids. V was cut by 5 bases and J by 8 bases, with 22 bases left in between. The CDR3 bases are TGTGCCAGCAGCGAGAGGGGACTCCCCCAATGGGATGAGCAGTTCTTC. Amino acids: CASSERGLPQWDEQFF.

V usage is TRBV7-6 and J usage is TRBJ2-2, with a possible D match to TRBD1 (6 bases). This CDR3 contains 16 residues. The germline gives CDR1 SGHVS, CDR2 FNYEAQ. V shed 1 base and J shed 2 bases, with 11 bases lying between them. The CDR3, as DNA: TGTGCCAGCAGCTTAGTGGGGACACCCAACACCGGGGAGCTGTTTTTT. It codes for CASSLVGTPNTGELFF.

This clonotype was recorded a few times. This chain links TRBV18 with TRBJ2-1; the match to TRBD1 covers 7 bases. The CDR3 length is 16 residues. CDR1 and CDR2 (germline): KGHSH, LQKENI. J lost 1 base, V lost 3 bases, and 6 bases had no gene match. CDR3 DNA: TGTGCCAGCTCACCTTCCACAGGGGATTCCTACAATGAGCAGTTCTTC. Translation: CASSPSTGDSYNEQFF.

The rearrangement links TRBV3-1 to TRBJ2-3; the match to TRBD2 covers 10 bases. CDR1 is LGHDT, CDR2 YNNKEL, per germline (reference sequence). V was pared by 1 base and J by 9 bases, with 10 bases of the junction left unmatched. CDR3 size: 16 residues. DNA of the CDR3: TGTGCCAGCAGCCAAGTGAATAGCGGGAGGTCTTACACGCAGTATTTT. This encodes CASSQVNSGRSYTQYF.

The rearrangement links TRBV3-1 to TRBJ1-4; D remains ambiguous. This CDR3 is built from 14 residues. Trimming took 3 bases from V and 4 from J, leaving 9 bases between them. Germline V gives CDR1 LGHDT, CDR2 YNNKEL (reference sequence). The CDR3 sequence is CASSQGHGNEKLFF. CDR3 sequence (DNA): TGTGCCAGCAGCCAGGGTCATGGTAATGAAAAACTGTTTTTT.

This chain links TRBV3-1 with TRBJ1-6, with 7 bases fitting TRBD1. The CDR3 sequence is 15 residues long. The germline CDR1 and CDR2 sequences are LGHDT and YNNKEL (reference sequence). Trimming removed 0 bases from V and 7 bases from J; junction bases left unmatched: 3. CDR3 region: CASSQEAQGNSPLHF. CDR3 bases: TGTGCCAGCAGCCAAGAGGCACAGGGGAATTCACCCCTCCACTTT.

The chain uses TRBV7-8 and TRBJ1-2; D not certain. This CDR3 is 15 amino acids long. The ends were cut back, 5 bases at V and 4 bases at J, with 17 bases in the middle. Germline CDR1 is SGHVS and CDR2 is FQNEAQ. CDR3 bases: TGTGCCAGCAGCCCACGCGCCGGGCCTTTCTATGGCTACACCTTC. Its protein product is CASSPRAGPFYGYTF. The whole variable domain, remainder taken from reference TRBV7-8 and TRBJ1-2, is GAGVSQSPRYKVAKRGQDVALRCDPISGHVSLFWYQQALGQGPEFLTYFQNEAQLDKSGLPSDRFFAERPEGSVSTLKIQRTQQEDSAVYLCASSPRAGPFYGYTFGSGTRLTVV.

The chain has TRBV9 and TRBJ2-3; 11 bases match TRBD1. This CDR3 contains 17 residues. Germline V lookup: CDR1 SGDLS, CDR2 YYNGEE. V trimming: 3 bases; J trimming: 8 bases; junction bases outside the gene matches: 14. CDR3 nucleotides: TGTGCCAGCAGCGAATCTACGGGGACAGGGGGAAGAGTTACGCAGTATTTT. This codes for CASSESTGTGGRVTQYF.